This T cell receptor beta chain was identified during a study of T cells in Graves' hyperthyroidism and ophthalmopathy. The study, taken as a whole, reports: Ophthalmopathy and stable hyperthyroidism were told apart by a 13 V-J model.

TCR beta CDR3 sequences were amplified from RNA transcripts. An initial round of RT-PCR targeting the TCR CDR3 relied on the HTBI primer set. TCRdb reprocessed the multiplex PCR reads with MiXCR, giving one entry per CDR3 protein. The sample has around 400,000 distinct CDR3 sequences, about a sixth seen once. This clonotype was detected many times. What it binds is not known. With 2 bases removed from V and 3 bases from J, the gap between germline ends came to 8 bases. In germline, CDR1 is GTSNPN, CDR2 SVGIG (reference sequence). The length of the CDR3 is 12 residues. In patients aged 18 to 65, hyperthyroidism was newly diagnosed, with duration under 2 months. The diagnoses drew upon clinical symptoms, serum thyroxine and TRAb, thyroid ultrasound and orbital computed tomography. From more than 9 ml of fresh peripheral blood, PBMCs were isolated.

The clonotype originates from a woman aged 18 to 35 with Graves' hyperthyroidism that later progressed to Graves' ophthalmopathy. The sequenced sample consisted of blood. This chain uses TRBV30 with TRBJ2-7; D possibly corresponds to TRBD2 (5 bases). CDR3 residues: CAWSKGDYEQYF. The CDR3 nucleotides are TGTGCCTGGAGTAAGGGAGACTACGAGCAGTACTTC.